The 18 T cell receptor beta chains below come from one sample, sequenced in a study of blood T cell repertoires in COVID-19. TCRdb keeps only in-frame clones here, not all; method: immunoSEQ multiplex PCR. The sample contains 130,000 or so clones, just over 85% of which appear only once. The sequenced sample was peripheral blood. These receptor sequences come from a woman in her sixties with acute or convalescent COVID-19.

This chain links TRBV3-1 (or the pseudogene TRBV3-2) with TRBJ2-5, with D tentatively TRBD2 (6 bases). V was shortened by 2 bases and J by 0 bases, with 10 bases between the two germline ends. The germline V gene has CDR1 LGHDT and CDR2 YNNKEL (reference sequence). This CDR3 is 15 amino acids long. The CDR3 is CASSQSGSNQETQYF. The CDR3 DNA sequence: TGTGCCAGCAGCCAATCCGGGAGCAACCAAGAGACCCAGTACTTC.

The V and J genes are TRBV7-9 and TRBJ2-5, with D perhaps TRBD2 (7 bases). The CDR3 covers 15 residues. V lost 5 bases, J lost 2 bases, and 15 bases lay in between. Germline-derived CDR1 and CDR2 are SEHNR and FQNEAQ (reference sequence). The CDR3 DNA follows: TGTGCCAGCAGCCCAACACGGGGGGCACAAGAGACCCAGTACTTC. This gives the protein CASSPTRGAQETQYF.

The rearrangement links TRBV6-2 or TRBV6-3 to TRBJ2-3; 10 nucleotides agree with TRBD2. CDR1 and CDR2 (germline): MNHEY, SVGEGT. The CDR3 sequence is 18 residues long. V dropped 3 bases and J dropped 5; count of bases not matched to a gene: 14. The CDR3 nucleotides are TGTGCCAGCAGTTATCATCCCTTAGCGGGGGGTTCCCGAGATACGCAGTATTTT. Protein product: CASSYHPLAGGSRDTQYF.

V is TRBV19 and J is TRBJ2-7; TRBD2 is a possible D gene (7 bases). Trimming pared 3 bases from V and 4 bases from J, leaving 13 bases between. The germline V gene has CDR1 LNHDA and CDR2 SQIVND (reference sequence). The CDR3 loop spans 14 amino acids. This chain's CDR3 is CASSIGGGLYEQYF. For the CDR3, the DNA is TGTGCCAGTAGTATTGGGGGGGGCCTATACGAGCAGTACTTC.

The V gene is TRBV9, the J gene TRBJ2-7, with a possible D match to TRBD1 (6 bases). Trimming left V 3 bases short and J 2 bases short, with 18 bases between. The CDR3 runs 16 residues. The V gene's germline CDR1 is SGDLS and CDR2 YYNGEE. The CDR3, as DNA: TGTGCCAGCAGCGGAGCCCAGACAGGACAACCCTACGAGCAGTACTTC. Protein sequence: CASSGAQTGQPYEQYF.

The CDR3 region has the DNA TGTGCCAGTAGTTCCCCCCGCAGGGCCACTGAAGCTTTCTTT. Its translation is CASSSPRRATEAFF. V is TRBV19 and J is TRBJ1-1; possibly TRBD1 for D (5 bases). This CDR3 region has 14 residues. The germline V gene has CDR1 LNHDA and CDR2 SQIVND (reference sequence). Trimming removed 5 bases at V and 4 bases at J, with 14 bases between.

CDR3 DNA sequence: TGTGCCAGTAGGAGGGACAGGGACCGCTCCTACAATGAGCAGTTCTTC. Residues: CASRRDRDRSYNEQFF. V usage is TRBV19 and J usage is TRBJ2-1; TRBD1 matches 9 bases. This CDR3 contains 16 residues. Germline values: CDR1 LNHDA, CDR2 SQIVND (reference sequence). The trim removed 6 bases at V and 0 bases at J, leaving 6 bases unmatched.

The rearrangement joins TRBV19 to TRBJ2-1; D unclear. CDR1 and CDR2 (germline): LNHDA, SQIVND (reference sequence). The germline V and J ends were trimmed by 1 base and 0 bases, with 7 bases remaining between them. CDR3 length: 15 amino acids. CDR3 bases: TGTGCCAGTAGTATAGTAGCTAGCTCCTACAATGAGCAGTTCTTC. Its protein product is CASSIVASSYNEQFF.

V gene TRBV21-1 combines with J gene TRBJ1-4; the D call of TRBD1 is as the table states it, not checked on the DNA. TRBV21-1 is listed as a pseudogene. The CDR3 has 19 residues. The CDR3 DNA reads TGTGCCAGCAGCAAACCCCTAGGTAGAGGGACAGGGGGCACGGTGAAACTGTTTTTT. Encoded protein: CASSKPLGRGTGGTVKLFF.

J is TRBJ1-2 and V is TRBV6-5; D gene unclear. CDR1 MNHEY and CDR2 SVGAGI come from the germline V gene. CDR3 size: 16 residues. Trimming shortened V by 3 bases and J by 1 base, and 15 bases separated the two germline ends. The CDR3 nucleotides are TGTGCCAGCAGTTATGATCCGGGAGGGAGTAACTATGGCTACACCTTC. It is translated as CASSYDPGGSNYGYTF.

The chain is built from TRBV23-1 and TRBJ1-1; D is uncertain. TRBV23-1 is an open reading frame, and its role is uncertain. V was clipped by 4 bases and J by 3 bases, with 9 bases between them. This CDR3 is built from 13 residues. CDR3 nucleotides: TGCGCCAGCAGTCCCAGCCAGGACACTGAAGCTTTCTTT. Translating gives CASSPSQDTEAFF.

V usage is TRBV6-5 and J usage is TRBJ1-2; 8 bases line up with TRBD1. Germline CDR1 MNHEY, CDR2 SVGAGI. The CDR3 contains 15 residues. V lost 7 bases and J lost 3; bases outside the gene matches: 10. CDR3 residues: CASTRTGSNYYGYTF. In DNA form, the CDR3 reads TGTGCCAGCACCCGGACAGGGAGTAACTACTATGGCTACACCTTC.

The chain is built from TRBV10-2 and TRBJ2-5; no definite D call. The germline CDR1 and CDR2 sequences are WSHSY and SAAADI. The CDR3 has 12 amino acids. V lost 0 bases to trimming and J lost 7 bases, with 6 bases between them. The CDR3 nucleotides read TGCGCCAGCAGTGAGTCCCTAGTGACCCAGTACTTC. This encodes CASSESLVTQYF.

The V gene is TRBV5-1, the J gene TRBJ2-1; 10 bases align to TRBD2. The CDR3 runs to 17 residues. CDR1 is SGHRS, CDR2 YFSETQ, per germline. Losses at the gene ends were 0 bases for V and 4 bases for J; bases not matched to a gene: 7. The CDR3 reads CASSLAFLAGVYNEQFF. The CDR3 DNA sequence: TGCGCCAGCAGCTTGGCTTTCCTAGCGGGGGTATACAATGAGCAGTTCTTC.

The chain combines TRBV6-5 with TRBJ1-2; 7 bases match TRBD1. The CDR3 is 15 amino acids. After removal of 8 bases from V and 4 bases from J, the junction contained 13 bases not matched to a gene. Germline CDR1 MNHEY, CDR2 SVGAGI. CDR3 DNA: TGTGCCAGCCAGCCCGACAGGGCTGGGTCCTATGGCTACACCTTC. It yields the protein CASQPDRAGSYGYTF.

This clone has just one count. The CDR3 sequence is CASSLSDTTNEKLFF. The CDR3 DNA sequence: TGTGCCAGCAGTTTAAGCGATACAACTAATGAAAAACTGTTTTTT. The chain recombines TRBV6-5 with TRBJ1-4; D uncertain. The CDR3 sequence is 15 residues long. Per germline, CDR1 MNHEY and CDR2 SVGAGI. Trimming stripped 4 bases from V and 0 bases from J, with 9 bases between.

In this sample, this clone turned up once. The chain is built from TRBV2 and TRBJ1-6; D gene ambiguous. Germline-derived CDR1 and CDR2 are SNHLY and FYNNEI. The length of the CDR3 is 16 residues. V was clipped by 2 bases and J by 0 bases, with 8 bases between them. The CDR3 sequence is CASSERGSSYNSPLHF. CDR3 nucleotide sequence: TGTGCCAGCAGTGAACGGGGAAGCTCCTATAATTCACCCCTCCACTTT. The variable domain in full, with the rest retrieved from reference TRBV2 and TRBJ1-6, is EPEVTQTPSHQVTQMGQEVILRCVPISNHLYFYWYRQILGQKVEFLVSFYNNEISEKSEIFDDQFSVERPDGSNFTLKIRSTKLEDSAMYFCASSERGSSYNSPLHFGNGTRLTVT.

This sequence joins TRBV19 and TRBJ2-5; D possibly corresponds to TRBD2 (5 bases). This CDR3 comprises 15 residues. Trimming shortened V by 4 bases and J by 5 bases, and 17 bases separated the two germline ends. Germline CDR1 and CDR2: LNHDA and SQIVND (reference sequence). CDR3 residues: CASSTSDYRDETQYF. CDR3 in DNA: TGTGCCAGTAGTACGTCTGACTACCGCGATGAGACCCAGTACTTC. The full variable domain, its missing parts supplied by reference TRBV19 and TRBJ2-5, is DGGITQSPKYLFRKEGQNVTLSCEQNLNHDAMYWYRQDPGQGLRLIYYSQIVNDFQKGDIAEGYSVSREKKESFPLTVTSAQKNPTAFYLCASSTSDYRDETQYFGPGTRLLVL.